One sample yielded the 6 T cell receptor beta chains listed below, sequenced in a study of blood T cell repertoires in COVID-19. Profiling relied on immunoSEQ multiplex PCR, and the TCRdb table lists in-frame clones only, not all of them. Among 130,000 or so clones, about 83% were seen once, and the ten largest hold roughly 3.4%. Sequencing used PBMCs or T cells enriched from blood (not recorded which). These receptors were collected from a woman between 45 and 65 years old with acute COVID-19.

This clone occurred a few times. The chain employs TRBV5-1 and TRBJ1-2; 7 bases map to TRBD1. The CDR3 has 18 residues. The germline CDR1 and CDR2 sequences are SGHRS and YFSETQ. Trimming took 3 bases from V and 4 from J; bases not matched to a gene: 18. The CDR3 nucleotides are TGCGCCAGCAGCTACCCATCCTCCGGGACAGCAGCCTTCTATGGCTACACCTTC. Its translation is CASSYPSSGTAAFYGYTF. The whole variable domain, filled in from reference TRBV5-1 and TRBJ1-2, reads KAGVTQTPRYLIKTRGQQVTLSCSPISGHRSVSWYQQTPGQGLQFLFEYFSETQRNKGNFPGRFSGRQFSNSRSEMNVSTLELGDSALYLCASSYPSSGTAAFYGYTFGSGTRLTVV.

This chain connects TRBV7-3 to TRBJ2-1; D perhaps matches TRBD2 (6 bases). CDR1 is SGHTA and CDR2 is FQGTGA in the germline V gene. This CDR3 region has 14 residues. The V end was cut by 0 bases, the J end by 9 bases, with 12 bases between. Here the CDR3 DNA reads TGTGCCAGCAGCTTAACGGGGGGTTCCGCTGAGCAGTTCTTC. Translated, it gives CASSLTGGSAEQFF.

This clone was seen a handful of times. The gene calls are TRBV5-1 and TRBJ1-1; 7 bases match TRBD1. Germline values: CDR1 SGHRS, CDR2 YFSETQ. V shed 5 bases and J 2 bases; nucleotides not matched to a gene: 6. The CDR3 covers 14 residues. The chain's CDR3 is CASSYGTDNTEAFF. The CDR3 nucleotides read TGCGCCAGCAGTTACGGGACAGACAACACTGAAGCTTTCTTT.

The V and J genes are TRBV9 and TRBJ2-7, with a possible D match to TRBD2 (7 bases). The V and J ends lost 0 bases and 5 bases respectively, with 15 bases between them. The CDR3 length is 15 residues. Germline V gene sequence: CDR1 SGDLS, CDR2 YYNGEE. CDR3 sequence: CASSVATGGSNEQYF. In nucleotides, the CDR3 is TGTGCCAGCAGCGTAGCTACGGGGGGCTCAAACGAGCAGTACTTC.

The genes are TRBV5-1 and TRBJ2-1, with 9 bases identical to TRBD2. Germline CDR1 SGHRS, CDR2 YFSETQ. V trimming: 6 bases; J trimming: 0 bases; junction bases outside the gene matches: 10. There are 17 residues in the CDR3. CDR3 sequence reads: CASKVSSGTYSYNEQFF. The CDR3 nucleotides read TGCGCCAGCAAGGTGTCTAGCGGGACCTACTCCTACAATGAGCAGTTCTTC.

The V call is TRBV12-3 or TRBV12-4, the J call TRBJ1-1; D is unclear. Trimming took 3 bases from V and 1 from J, leaving 6 bases between them. This CDR3 has 13 amino acids. The CDR3 spells CASSFQANTEAFF. The DNA for the CDR3 is TGTGCCAGCAGTTTTCAAGCGAACACTGAAGCTTTCTTT.